Listed here are 18 T cell receptor beta chains from one sample, sequenced in a study of OX40 agonist ivuxolimab in advanced cancers. Using immunoSEQ multiplex PCR, the repertoire was profiled, and TCRdb retains in-frame clones only, with some absent. In the table there are around 70,000 clones, 80% to 90% of which are singletons. Source: CD4+ or CD8+ T cells sorted from blood, taken in a trial of the OX40 agonist ivuxolimab. These receptors came from an adult with an advanced solid tumor such as melanoma, head and neck, liver or kidney cancer.

V and J are TRBV18 and TRBJ2-7; 8 nucleotides match TRBD1. V gave up 2 bases and J gave up 3 bases; unmatched junction bases: 12. Germline lookup yields CDR1 KGHSH and CDR2 LQKENI. The CDR3 totals 17 residues. CDR3 in DNA: TGTGCCAGCTCACCAATCCCTGGACAGGGCGGACACTACGAGCAGTACTTC. Translated: CASSPIPGQGGHYEQYF.

J is TRBJ1-5 and V is TRBV18; 9 positions match TRBD1. The junction had 17 bases not matched to a gene; V was cut back by 2 bases and J by 3 bases. The CDR3 loop spans 20 amino acids. In germline, CDR1 is KGHSH, CDR2 LQKENI. The CDR3 reads CASSPYRTGALRDPNQPQHF. The DNA of the CDR3 is TGTGCCAGCTCACCATACCGGACAGGGGCGCTTCGCGACCCCAATCAGCCCCAGCATTTT.

The V gene is TRBV5-6, the J gene TRBJ2-7; maybe TRBD1 (5 bases). The CDR3 has 13 amino acids. Germline V CDR1 and CDR2: SGHDT, YYEEEE. V dropped 0 bases and J dropped 6 bases, with 10 bases sitting between them. The CDR3 loop reads CASSLGPGPEQYF. The CDR3 DNA is TGTGCCAGCAGCTTGGGGCCAGGGCCCGAGCAGTACTTC. Looking up the rest from reference TRBV5-6 and TRBJ2-7 gives the full variable domain: DAGVTQSPTHLIKTRGQQVTLRCSPKSGHDTVSWYQQALGQGPQFIFQYYEEEERQRGNFPDRFSGHQFPNYSSELNVNALLLGDSALYLCASSLGPGPEQYFGPGTRLTVT.

The V and J genes are TRBV18 and TRBJ2-3; 10 bases are shared with TRBD1. This CDR3 is 16 amino acids long. V gave up 4 bases and J gave up 0 bases; unmatched junction bases: 4. Germline V lookup: CDR1 KGHSH, CDR2 LQKENI. CDR3 amino acids: CASSQPGQGSTDTQYF. DNA of the CDR3: TGTGCCAGCTCACAGCCGGGACAGGGGAGCACAGATACGCAGTATTTT. Together with reference TRBV18 and TRBJ2-3, the CDR3 gives the full variable domain: NAGVMQNPRHLVRRRGQEARLRCSPMKGHSHVYWYRQLPEEGLKFMVYLQKENIIDESGMPKERFSAEFPKEGPSILRIQQVVRGDSAAYFCASSQPGQGSTDTQYFGPGTRLTVL.

The chain joins TRBV5-1 to TRBJ1-2; weak D call: TRBD1 (6 bases). V lost 2 bases, J lost 3 bases, and 8 bases lay in between. The CDR3 totals 13 residues. CDR1 and CDR2 from the germline V gene are SGHRS and YFSETQ. The CDR3 DNA reads as TGCGCCAGCAGCTTAGGGGGGGACTATGGCTACACCTTC. Translated, it gives CASSLGGDYGYTF.

The rearrangement uses TRBV7-2 and TRBJ2-1; TRBD2 is a possible D gene (6 bases). Trimming stripped 7 bases from V and 6 bases from J, with 13 bases between. Germline V gene data show CDR1 as SGHTA and CDR2 as FQGNSA. The CDR3 contains 13 residues. The CDR3 sequence is CASKGLRRNEQFF. The DNA for the CDR3 is TGTGCCAGCAAGGGACTCCGGCGCAATGAGCAGTTCTTC.

The rearrangement uses TRBV27 and TRBJ1-2; 7 bases align to TRBD1. V lost 5 bases and J lost 7; bases outside the gene matches: 7. Germline CDR1 and CDR2: MNHEY and SMNVEV (reference sequence). The CDR3 sequence is 13 residues long. The CDR3: CASSPNRQGGYTF. In DNA form, the CDR3 reads TGTGCCAGCAGTCCCAACCGACAGGGTGGCTACACCTTC.

This clone has just one count. The chain combines TRBV15 with TRBJ1-5, with D unresolved. The CDR3 runs 16 residues. Germline-derived CDR1 and CDR2 are LNHNV and YYDKDF (reference sequence). V gave up 1 base and J gave up 4 bases, with 14 bases separating them. The CDR3 loop reads CATSRGIMQQNQPQHF. CDR3 nucleotides: TGTGCCACCAGCAGAGGTATTATGCAGCAAAATCAGCCCCAGCATTTT.

The rearrangement uses TRBV9 and TRBJ2-3; 13 bases map to TRBD2. In germline, CDR1 is SGDLS, CDR2 YYNGEE. The CDR3 is 17 amino acids. The junction had 11 bases not matched to a gene; V was cut back by 4 bases and J by 6 bases. The DNA of the CDR3 is TGTGCCAGCAGCCAATCACTAGCGGGAGGGCCGATGGATACGCAGTATTTT. It translates to CASSQSLAGGPMDTQYF.

The chain recombines TRBV5-1 with TRBJ2-3; 10 nucleotides agree with TRBD2. The germline V gene encodes CDR1 SGHRS and CDR2 YFSETQ. The J segment lost 2 bases and the V segment lost 5 bases, leaving 11 bases of the junction unmatched. The length of the CDR3 is 17 residues. CDR3 DNA: TGCGCCAGCAGTTCGCTACGGACTAGCGGTTTCACAGATACGCAGTATTTT. Translated: CASSSLRTSGFTDTQYF.

This clone showed up many times. The V gene is TRBV7-9, the J gene TRBJ2-7; D gene ambiguous. V was clipped by 2 bases and J by 5 bases, with 4 bases between them. The CDR3 runs to 11 residues. Germline V gives CDR1 SEHNR, CDR2 FQNEAQ (reference sequence). CDR3 in amino acids: CASSLSHEQYF. The CDR3 DNA reads TGTGCCAGCAGCTTAAGCCACGAGCAGTACTTC.

The rearrangement joins TRBV7-2 to TRBJ2-1; 7 bases agree with TRBD2. V shed 1 base and J 5 bases; nucleotides not matched to a gene: 17. The CDR3 loop spans 19 amino acids. Germline V gives CDR1 SGHTA, CDR2 FQGNSA. CDR3 DNA sequence: TGTGCCAGCAGCTTAGGCCCTTGGGGTAGCGGGCCATTTGACAATGAGCAGTTCTTC. It translates to CASSLGPWGSGPFDNEQFF. The full variable domain, completed using reference TRBV7-2 and TRBJ2-1, is GAGVSQSPSNKVTEKGKDVELRCDPISGHTALYWYRQSLGQGLEFLIYFQGNSAPDKSGLPSDRFSAERTGGSVSTLTIQRTQQEDSAVYLCASSLGPWGSGPFDNEQFFGPGTRLTVL.

The rearrangement joins TRBV7-2 to TRBJ2-3, with 8 bases fitting TRBD2. With 4 bases clipped from V and 3 bases from J, the junction kept 9 bases outside the gene matches. This CDR3 is built from 16 residues. Germline CDR1 SGHTA, CDR2 FQGNSA. The CDR3 DNA follows: TGTGCCAGCAGCTCCAGACTAGCGTTTGATACAGATACGCAGTATTTT. This sequence encodes CASSSRLAFDTDTQYF.

This chain connects TRBV5-5 to TRBJ2-1; 9 nucleotides line up with TRBD2. With V trimmed by 5 bases and J by 1 base, 7 bases remained unmatched. Germline V gene data show CDR1 as SGHKS and CDR2 as YYEKEE (reference sequence). The CDR3 loop spans 16 amino acids. The CDR3 nucleotides read TGTGCCAGCAGTCCGACTAGCGGAAGGTCCTACAATGAGCAGTTCTTC. It codes for CASSPTSGRSYNEQFF. The complete variable domain, with remaining parts taken from reference TRBV5-5 and TRBJ2-1, reads DAGVTQSPTHLIKTRGQQVTLRCSPISGHKSVSWYQQVLGQGPQFIFQYYEKEERGRGNFPDRFSARQFPNYSSELNVNALLLGDSALYLCASSPTSGRSYNEQFFGPGTRLTVL.

This clone was counted a few times. J is TRBJ1-5 and V is TRBV19, with 9 bases fitting TRBD1. The V and J ends lost 2 bases and 7 bases, in that order; junction bases with no gene match: 6. Germline V CDR1 and CDR2: LNHDA, SQIVND (reference sequence). This CDR3 contains 15 residues. CDR3 bases: TGTGCCAGTAGTATAAATCGACAGGGGGTCCAGCCCCAGCATTTT. It codes for CASSINRQGVQPQHF. Looking up the rest from reference TRBV19 and TRBJ1-5 gives the full variable domain: DGGITQSPKYLFRKEGQNVTLSCEQNLNHDAMYWYRQDPGQGLRLIYYSQIVNDFQKGDIAEGYSVSREKKESFPLTVTSAQKNPTAFYLCASSINRQGVQPQHFGDGTRLSIL.

The gene calls are TRBV7-6 and TRBJ1-4; D remains unclear. Trimming left V 1 base short and J 7 bases short, with 13 bases between. CDR1 SGHVS and CDR2 FNYEAQ come from the germline V gene. This CDR3 contains 15 residues. CDR3 sequence reads: CASSLVSSAGEKLFF. DNA of the CDR3: TGTGCCAGCAGCTTAGTGAGTTCGGCGGGTGAAAAACTGTTTTTT.

The rearrangement uses TRBV7-9 and TRBJ1-1, with D maybe TRBD1 (5 bases). The CDR3 spans 14 residues. Trimming shortened V by 3 bases and J by 4 bases, and 12 bases separated the two germline ends. Germline V CDR1 and CDR2: SEHNR, FQNEAQ (reference sequence). CDR3 nucleotide sequence: TGTGCCAGCAGCTTGTTTCAGGGTGTCACTGAAGCTTTCTTT. It encodes CASSLFQGVTEAFF.

The rearrangement links TRBV4-1 to TRBJ1-5, with a possible D match to TRBD1 (6 bases). The CDR3 is 15 residues long. V was shortened by 1 base and J by 6 bases, with 13 bases between the two germline ends. Germline V gene sequence: CDR1 MGHRA, CDR2 YSYEKL. CDR3 nucleotide sequence: TGCGCCAGCAGCCAAGTGGCGGGGGCGGGTCAGCCCCAGCATTTT. It translates to CASSQVAGAGQPQHF.